The clone carrying this TCR beta chain was picked up a small number of times. No antigen is known for it. The sample comes from a study of beta chain features in type 1 diabetes. The CDR3 has 13 amino acids. Germline loops: CDR1 SGHDN, CDR2 FVKESK. V lost 1 base to trimming and J lost 6 bases, with 7 bases between them. Cell sorting via CD45RO/CCR7/CD25/CD127/CD95/CD27 was performed to obtain CD4+ naive, central memory, regulatory and stem cell-like memory cells. Regarding the study as a whole: All four CD4+ subsets from Type 1 diabetes patients carried moderately but significantly shorter TCRB CDR3s. cDNA sequencing could over-represent cells with high TCR expression. Patients' naive, central memory and regulatory TCRB repertoires appeared more alike than those of healthy donors.

What was sequenced were expressed TCRB transcripts, since all of the isolated RNA had been reverse transcribed. Average reads for naive, central memory and regulatory T cell samples were about 3.7 million. The assay was immunoSEQ multiplex PCR, and TCRdb's table has in-frame clones only and misses some. Seen here are approximately 360,000 clones, roughly an eighth observed once, and the top ten hold about 0.01%. The rearrangement links TRBV14 to TRBJ1-5; D not certain. Sequenced material: naive CD4+ T cells from blood. This clonotype was obtained from a woman under 30 with type 1 diabetes. In DNA form, the CDR3 reads TGTGCCAGCAGCCAAGCGAGTTTTCAGCCCCAGCATTTT. It codes for CASSQASFQPQHF.